This TCR beta chain came from a study of blood T cells in healthy people across ages. The study's findings and limits: CMV infection status of these donors was not known.

Trimming shortened V by 1 base and J by 3 bases, and 11 bases separated the two germline ends. Germline lookup yields CDR1 SGHRS and CDR2 YFSETQ. The CDR3 is made up of 15 amino acids. Each sample yielded at least 6 million isolated PBMCs. For the second PCR, which ran for 7 to 11 cycles, a sample-barcoded 5' primer and a J-beta primer mix were used. Through a template-switch adaptor with 12 random nucleotides, each cDNA molecule received a tag. The yield of each sample was at least 2.5 million CDR3-containing paired-end reads. TCRdb re-called the 5' RACE reads with MiXCR, one entry per CDR3 protein. In the table there are approximately 1,000,000 distinct CDR3 sequences, around two fifths of which are singletons. In the case of this clonotype: Its antigen is not known.

The source of this sequence is a man aged 18-30 years in good health. Sequences were obtained from blood. The genes are TRBV5-1 and TRBJ1-3; D ambiguous. Written as DNA, the CDR3 is TGCGCCAGCAGCTTGACCACGACGGGTGGAAACACCATATATTTT. Its protein is CASSLTTTGGNTIYF.